This passage covers 28 T cell receptor beta chains from one sample sequenced in a study of shared clonotypes between healthy human individuals. Naive CD8 cells, CD45RO-negative and positively selected for CCR7, excluded terminally differentiated effector memory CD45RA+ cells. The data were produced by immunoSEQ multiplex PCR, yet TCRdb's version contains in-frame clones alone and is incomplete. The sample comprises approximately 2,200,000 clones, 90% to 95% of which are singletons, and over 1.5% rests with the top ten. The sequenced sample was naive CD8+ T cells from PBMCs. These receptors were obtained from a man younger than 30 in good health. Some clones in this sample may be carry-over from other donors' samples.

This chain joins TRBV13 and TRBJ1-2; tentative D call: TRBD1 (5 bases). The CDR3 consists of 16 residues. In germline, CDR1 is PRHDT, CDR2 FYEKMQ (reference sequence). V was trimmed by 0 bases and J by 3 bases, leaving 14 bases between them. CDR3 loop: CASSLGGKPRDYGYTF. The CDR3 nucleotides are TGTGCCAGCAGCTTAGGGGGCAAACCCAGGGACTATGGCTACACCTTC.

The chain is built from TRBV6-1 and TRBJ2-3, with 7 bases matching TRBD2. With V trimmed by 8 bases and J by 3 bases, 8 bases remained unmatched. Germline CDR1 reads MNHNS; CDR2 reads SASEGT. The CDR3 is 14 amino acids. CDR3 sequence (DNA): TGTGCCAGCCGAGCGGGATATCGGACAGATACGCAGTATTTT. Translating gives CASRAGYRTDTQYF.

This chain links TRBV5-8 with TRBJ2-7, with TRBD1 matching over 7 bases. Germline CDR1 reads SGHTS; CDR2 reads YDEGEE. CDR3 length: 15 residues. V was clipped by 3 bases and J by 2 bases; unmatched bases: 8. CDR3 DNA: TGTGCCAGCAGCTATCCCGGGACAGAGCCCTACGAGCAGTACTTC. Translating gives CASSYPGTEPYEQYF.

Details on this clone: Other nucleotide sequences in the sample specify the same CDR3. J is TRBJ2-1 and V is TRBV27; TRBD2 agrees at 7 bases. CDR1 and CDR2 from the germline V gene are MNHEY and SMNVEV (reference sequence). V shed 4 bases and J 7 bases; nucleotides not matched to a gene: 1. The CDR3 contains 12 residues. CDR3 nucleotide sequence: TGTGCCAGCAGTTGGGGGGGGAATGAGCAGTTCTTC. Amino acids: CASSWGGNEQFF.

The rearrangement joins TRBV7-9 to TRBJ2-2; 8 bases match TRBD2. CDR3 length: 17 amino acids. The ends lost 2 bases at V and 5 bases at J; junction bases unmatched: 10. CDR1 SEHNR and CDR2 FQNEAQ come from the germline V gene (reference sequence). Here the CDR3 reads CASSLSSGGPSTGELFF. CDR3 nucleotides: TGTGCCAGCAGCTTATCCTCGGGAGGGCCCAGTACCGGGGAGCTGTTTTTT.

The chain carries TRBV6-6 and TRBJ2-3, with 11 positions matching TRBD2. Germline V gene data show CDR1 as MNHNY and CDR2 as SVGAGI (reference sequence). J was trimmed by 4 bases and V by 10 bases; bases with no gene match: 7. The CDR3 is 14 amino acids. Here the CDR3 reads CATLTSGSPDTQYF. CDR3 coding DNA: TGTGCCACCTTAACTAGCGGGAGTCCAGATACGCAGTATTTT.

This clone occurred once. The V call is TRBV28, the J call TRBJ2-3, with no clear D. CDR1 is MDHEN, CDR2 SYDVKM, per germline. V was trimmed by 3 bases and J by 0 bases, leaving 7 bases between them. The CDR3 consists of 14 residues. CDR3 nucleotides: TGTGCCAGCAGTTTTCGGGCTAGCACAGATACGCAGTATTTT. Protein product: CASSFRASTDTQYF.

This clone was counted once. This chain uses TRBV5-6 with TRBJ2-7, with 10 bases fitting TRBD1. After removal of 1 base from V and 2 bases from J, the junction contained 6 bases not matched to a gene. CDR3 size: 16 residues. The germline V gene encodes CDR1 SGHDT and CDR2 YYEEEE. The CDR3 DNA reads TGTGCCAGCAGCTTGCTGGTCGGACAGGGGGCCTACGAGCAGTACTTC. Amino acid sequence: CASSLLVGQGAYEQYF.

The chain couples TRBV2 to TRBJ1-5; 7 nucleotides align to TRBD1. J gave up 4 bases and V 6 bases, and 15 bases lay outside the gene matches. Germline CDR1 is SNHLY and CDR2 is FYNNEI. CDR3 size: 17 residues. The CDR3 here is CASRDRTTGRLNQPQHF. The CDR3 nucleotides are TGTGCCAGCAGGGACAGGACCACAGGGCGCCTTAATCAGCCCCAGCATTTT.

The rearrangement uses TRBV7-9 and TRBJ1-1; 11 bases map to TRBD1. The junction had 14 bases not matched to a gene; V was cut back by 5 bases and J by 3 bases. The CDR3 has 18 amino acids. Germline CDR1 SEHNR, CDR2 FQNEAQ (reference sequence). The CDR3 is CASSRWTGGFGTDTEAFF. CDR3 in DNA: TGTGCCAGCAGCCGTTGGACAGGGGGCTTCGGGACGGACACTGAAGCTTTCTTT.

About this clone: Distinct nucleotide sequences in the sample also encode this CDR3. The rearrangement joins TRBV27 to TRBJ2-7; D call uncertain. The CDR3 sequence is 11 residues long. Germline loops: CDR1 MNHEY, CDR2 SMNVEV (reference sequence). V was clipped by 6 bases and J by 4 bases, with 7 bases between them. The CDR3 nucleotides are TGTGCCAGCAGGCAAGGGTACGAGCAGTACTTC. Translated, it gives CASRQGYEQYF.

The chain recombines TRBV28 with TRBJ2-7, with a tentative D call TRBD2 (6 bases). The V gene's germline CDR1 is MDHEN and CDR2 SYDVKM. The CDR3 spans 15 residues. The V end lost 6 bases, the J end lost 5 bases, and 20 bases lay between the germline ends. The DNA of the CDR3 is TGTGCCAGCAGCCTGGCGGGGACGAATATCGACGAGCAGTACTTC. Amino acid sequence: CASSLAGTNIDEQYF.

The V gene is TRBV11-2, the J gene TRBJ2-7; no definite D call. The CDR3 totals 13 residues. Germline CDR1 SGHAT, CDR2 FQNNGV. The V end was cut by 2 bases, the J end by 2 bases, with 7 bases between. The CDR3 loop is CASSLSTAYEQYF. The DNA of the CDR3 is TGTGCCAGCAGCTTAAGTACGGCCTACGAGCAGTACTTC.

The V call is TRBV10-2, the J call TRBJ2-1, with TRBD2 identical over 13 bases. Trimming took 0 bases from V and 7 from J; bases not matched to a gene: 0. From germline, CDR1 is WSHSY and CDR2 SAAADI. CDR3 size: 15 residues. CDR3 bases: TGCGCCAGCAGTGAGTCGACTAGCGGGAGGAATGAGCAGTTCTTC. Translated, it gives CASSESTSGRNEQFF.

V is TRBV13 and J is TRBJ1-6, with D perhaps TRBD1 (5 bases). The CDR3 loop spans 16 amino acids. The V gene's germline CDR1 is PRHDT and CDR2 FYEKMQ (reference sequence). Trimming cost V 7 bases and J 7 bases, with 20 bases left between them. The CDR3 DNA follows: TGTGCCAGCACCCGATTGGGGAGTGGGGCGAATTCACCCCTCCACTTT. Translation: CASTRLGSGANSPLHF.

The gene calls are TRBV5-4 and TRBJ2-4; D remains unclear. The V gene's germline CDR1 is SGHNT and CDR2 YYREEE (reference sequence). The CDR3 is 16 amino acids. V was pared by 4 bases and J by 0 bases, with 14 bases between. The DNA for the CDR3 is TGTGCCAGCAGCCCCACAACACCTCTAGCCAAAAACATTCAGTACTTC. Its protein is CASSPTTPLAKNIQYF.

The chain has TRBV7-9 and TRBJ1-4, with a weak D call TRBD1 (5 bases). The germline gives CDR1 SEHNR, CDR2 FQNEAQ (reference sequence). The CDR3 runs 15 residues. V gave up 10 bases and J gave up 2 bases, with 17 bases separating them. The CDR3 loop is CATDWVRETNEKLFF. In DNA form, the CDR3 reads TGTGCCACGGACTGGGTCAGGGAGACTAATGAAAAACTGTTTTTT.

The V and J genes are TRBV7-8 and TRBJ2-5, with 7 bases that match TRBD1. CDR3 length: 16 residues. After removal of 4 bases from V and 1 base from J, the junction contained 9 bases not matched to a gene. Germline CDR1 reads SGHVS; CDR2 reads FQNEAQ. The CDR3 DNA follows: TGTGCCAGCAGCTGGGGACAGCTCTCTATCCAAGAGACCCAGTACTTC. It yields the protein CASSWGQLSIQETQYF.

This clone was recorded a few times. V usage is TRBV10-1 and J usage is TRBJ2-7; the D gene is possibly TRBD1 (5 bases). Germline V gene data show CDR1 as WNHNN and CDR2 as SYGVQD (reference sequence). V was clipped by 2 bases and J by 3 bases, with 8 bases between them. This CDR3 region has 13 residues. CDR3 amino acids: CASSEGQGYEQYF. CDR3 in DNA: TGCGCCAGCAGTGAGGGCCAGGGCTACGAGCAGTACTTC.

The chain recombines TRBV29-1 with TRBJ2-7; perhaps TRBD1 as D (6 bases). Germline assignment: CDR1 SQVTM and CDR2 ANQGSEA. Trimming shortened V by 5 bases and J by 0 bases, and 17 bases separated the two germline ends. The CDR3 contains 15 residues. This CDR3 is CSVFTRTVASYEQYF. The DNA for the CDR3 is TGCAGCGTTTTCACTCGGACAGTAGCCTCCTACGAGCAGTACTTC.

The rearrangement links TRBV19 to TRBJ2-3, with 9 bases fitting TRBD2. The CDR3 covers 16 residues. Germline V gene lookup returns CDR1 LNHDA and CDR2 SQIVND (reference sequence). The V segment lost 2 bases and the J segment 4 bases; nucleotides outside the gene matches: 7. CDR3 region: CASSISLSGSSDTQYF. The CDR3 DNA reads TGTGCCAGTAGTATATCCCTTAGCGGGAGCTCAGATACGCAGTATTTT.

V is TRBV7-9 and J is TRBJ2-1; D gene ambiguous. Germline CDR1 SEHNR, CDR2 FQNEAQ (reference sequence). The V end was cut by 8 bases, the J end by 3 bases, with 8 bases between. The CDR3 totals 12 residues. The CDR3 loop reads CASGTVYNEQFF. The CDR3 DNA reads TGTGCCAGCGGCACGGTCTACAATGAGCAGTTCTTC.

The chain couples TRBV7-6 to TRBJ2-7, with 9 bases fitting TRBD1. CDR1 is SGHVS and CDR2 is FNYEAQ in the germline V gene. V was clipped by 5 bases and J by 5 bases; unmatched bases: 4. This CDR3 is 13 amino acids long. CDR3 in amino acids: CASSLRDRDEQYF. The CDR3 nucleotides read TGTGCCAGCAGCCTCCGGGACAGGGACGAGCAGTACTTC.

The rearrangement links TRBV5-1 to TRBJ2-6, with a possible D match to TRBD2 (5 bases). Trimming stripped 3 bases from V and 0 bases from J, with 19 bases between. This CDR3 has 19 amino acids. The germline V gene encodes CDR1 SGHRS and CDR2 YFSETQ. DNA of the CDR3: TGCGCCAGCAGCTCTCCTCACCCCTCCCGGGACTCTGGGGCCAACGTCCTGACTTTC. Protein sequence: CASSSPHPSRDSGANVLTF.

The rearrangement uses TRBV5-1 and TRBJ2-1, with 10 bases identical to TRBD2. There are 17 residues in the CDR3. V lost 0 bases, J lost 8 bases, and 11 bases stayed unmatched. The germline V gene has CDR1 SGHRS and CDR2 YFSETQ. For the CDR3, the DNA is TGCGCCAGCAGCTTGGGGCCCCCTAGCGGGAGAAGCGATGAGCAGTTCTTC. This codes for CASSLGPPSGRSDEQFF.

The CDR3 coding sequence is TGCGCCAGCAGCAACGGGGGGGAACCCCACGAGCAGTACTTC. As protein: CASSNGGEPHEQYF. The chain has TRBV4-1 and TRBJ2-7; 8 nucleotides line up with TRBD2. The germline V gene encodes CDR1 MGHRA and CDR2 YSYEKL. V was clipped by 5 bases and J by 5 bases; unmatched bases: 8. The CDR3 runs 14 residues.

The genes are TRBV9 and TRBJ2-1, with 13 positions matching TRBD2. Looked up from germline, CDR1 is SGDLS and CDR2 is YYNGEE. CDR3 length equals 16 residues. The trim removed 4 bases at V and 10 bases at J, leaving 11 bases unmatched. DNA of the CDR3: TGTGCCAGCAGCAAAAGGGAGGGACTAGCGGGAAACGAGCAGTTCTTC. This gives the protein CASSKREGLAGNEQFF.

The chain links TRBV5-1 to TRBJ2-3; no reliable D call. Between the trimmed V and J ends, which lost 0 bases and 4 bases, there was a span of 15 bases. Germline CDR1 SGHRS, CDR2 YFSETQ. The CDR3 is 16 residues long. CDR3 loop: CASSLEVPPHPDTQYF. The CDR3 DNA is TGCGCCAGCAGCTTGGAGGTCCCACCTCACCCAGATACGCAGTATTTT.